A selection of T cell receptor beta chains follows, all from one sample in a study of post-analysis software for immune sequencing data. From the PCR reads, TCRdb called clonotypes with MiXCR, one entry per CDR3 protein. This sample yields hundreds of thousands of distinct CDR3 sequences, of which about 39% are seen a single time; 7.5% to 8.5% belongs to the top ten. Sequenced sample: blood. The receptor set was obtained from a girl aged 2 to 9 with multiple sclerosis. CDR3s include the opening cysteine and the closing phenylalanine or tryptophan. The order of the fields is clone size, V gene, J gene, D gene, CDR3 DNA, CDR3 protein. D genes are given only for firm matches. Clone sizes are given selectively: once, few, many, or a class where the clone is expanded.

clone_size: few; v_call: TRBV5-1; j_call: TRBJ2-4; d_call: NA; cdr3_nt: TGCGCCAGCAGCCCGGGGGATCGGGACTCGAACCTACAGTACTTC; cdr3_aa: CASSPGDRDSNLQYF
clone_size: few; v_call: TRBV7-2; j_call: TRBJ2-7; d_call: NA; cdr3_nt: TGTGCCAGCAGCTTAGATTCTCCTAGCGTCTACGAGCAGTACTTC; cdr3_aa: CASSLDSPSVYEQYF
clone_size: few; v_call: TRBV19; j_call: TRBJ2-7; d_call: TRBD1; cdr3_nt: TGTGCCAGTAGTATTTGGAGCGGACAGGGATACTACGAGCAGTACTTC; cdr3_aa: CASSIWSGQGYYEQYF
clone_size: many; v_call: TRBV6-4; j_call: TRBJ2-5; d_call: NA; cdr3_nt: TGTGCCAGCAGTGCCCAGGGCGGAGAGACCCAGTACTTC; cdr3_aa: CASSAQGGETQYF
clone_size: few; v_call: TRBV7-2; j_call: TRBJ2-5; d_call: TRBD2; cdr3_nt: TGTGCCAGCAGCTCCGGACTAGCGGGGTACCAAGAGACCCAGTACTTC; cdr3_aa: CASSSGLAGYQETQYF
clone_size: NA; v_call: TRBV20-1; j_call: TRBJ1-5; d_call: TRBD1; cdr3_nt: TGCAGTGCTAGCCCGACAGGGGACCAGCCCCAGCATTTT; cdr3_aa: CSASPTGDQPQHF
clone_size: few; v_call: TRBV5-1; j_call: TRBJ1-4; d_call: TRBD1; cdr3_nt: TGCGCCAGCAGCTTGGGACAGGGCTTTTTAAATGAAAAACTGTTTTTT; cdr3_aa: CASSLGQGFLNEKLFF
clone_size: NA; v_call: TRBV5-8; j_call: TRBJ2-4; d_call: NA; cdr3_nt: TGTGCCAGCAGCACCCTTCGGGGACGGTGGTTAAACATTCAGTACTTC; cdr3_aa: CASSTLRGRWLNIQYF
clone_size: NA; v_call: TRBV4-1; j_call: TRBJ2-1; d_call: TRBD1; cdr3_nt: TGCGCCAGCAGCCGAACGGGACAGGTAAACCAAGAGACCCAGTTCTTC; cdr3_aa: CASSRTGQVNQETQFF
clone_size: NA; v_call: TRBV7-9; j_call: TRBJ2-1; d_call: NA; cdr3_nt: TGTGCCAGCAGTCCACCCCCTGGGGGGCGGGGCAATGAGCAGTTCTTC; cdr3_aa: CASSPPPGGRGNEQFF
clone_size: NA; v_call: TRBV10-3; j_call: TRBJ2-5; d_call: NA; cdr3_nt: TGTGCCACCATGGCCTTTGGGGAGGAGACCCAGTACTTC; cdr3_aa: CATMAFGEETQYF
clone_size: NA; v_call: TRBV28; j_call: TRBJ2-5; d_call: NA; cdr3_nt: TGTGCCAGCAGTTGGGACCAAGAAGAGACCCAGTACTTC; cdr3_aa: CASSWDQEETQYF
clone_size: NA; v_call: TRBV29-1; j_call: TRBJ2-1; d_call: NA; cdr3_nt: TGCAGCGTCCAGGGAGGGGGTTACAATGAGCAGTTCTTC; cdr3_aa: CSVQGGGYNEQFF
clone_size: few; v_call: TRBV20-1; j_call: TRBJ2-7; d_call: TRBD2; cdr3_nt: TGCAGTGCTTCCCGCGGACTAGCGGGGGTCTCCTACGAGCAGTACTTC; cdr3_aa: CSASRGLAGVSYEQYF
clone_size: NA; v_call: TRBV6-6; j_call: TRBJ1-2; d_call: NA; cdr3_nt: TGTGCCAGCAGTTCCGCCCCCACAGGCGGCTACACCTTC; cdr3_aa: CASSSAPTGGYTF
clone_size: NA; v_call: TRBV20-1; j_call: TRBJ2-5; d_call: NA; cdr3_nt: TGCAGTGAGGGCGCAGGTACCCTTCAAGAGACCCAGTACTTC; cdr3_aa: CSEGAGTLQETQYF
clone_size: NA; v_call: TRBV20-1; j_call: TRBJ2-3; d_call: NA; cdr3_nt: TGCAGTGCCAAAGACAGCACAGATACGCAGTATTTT; cdr3_aa: CSAKDSTDTQYF
clone_size: few; v_call: TRBV3-1; j_call: TRBJ1-2; d_call: NA; cdr3_nt: TGTGCCAGCAGCCAAGATTGGGGGGACTATGGCTACACCTTC; cdr3_aa: CASSQDWGDYGYTF
clone_size: NA; v_call: TRBV15; j_call: TRBJ1-6; d_call: NA; cdr3_nt: TGTGCCACCAGCAGAGATTTCGGTAGTTTTGATAATTCACCCCTCCACTTT; cdr3_aa: CATSRDFGSFDNSPLHF
clone_size: many; v_call: TRBV28; j_call: TRBJ2-4; d_call: NA; cdr3_nt: TGTGCCAGCAGTTTATTGGGTCTGGGAAACATTCAGTACTTC; cdr3_aa: CASSLLGLGNIQYF
clone_size: NA; v_call: TRBV7-2; j_call: TRBJ2-1; d_call: TRBD2; cdr3_nt: TGTGCCAGCAGCTTAGAGGGAGGGCCCGTTTACTCCTACAATGAGCAGTTCTTC; cdr3_aa: CASSLEGGPVYSYNEQFF
clone_size: many; v_call: TRBV24-1; j_call: TRBJ2-1; d_call: NA; cdr3_nt: TGTGCCACCAGTGATTTCGCCAGGGATGGCAATGAGCAGTTCTTC; cdr3_aa: CATSDFARDGNEQFF
clone_size: few; v_call: TRBV7-9; j_call: TRBJ2-1; d_call: NA; cdr3_nt: TGTGCCAGCAGCGCGAAAGGTGGCCCCCTTTACAATGAGCAGTTCTTC; cdr3_aa: CASSAKGGPLYNEQFF
clone_size: NA; v_call: TRBV28; j_call: TRBJ1-6; d_call: NA; cdr3_nt: TGTGCCAGCAGTTTGGACCCCCATCGGCAACGAAACTCACCCCTCCACTTT; cdr3_aa: CASSLDPHRQRNSPLHF
clone_size: NA; v_call: TRBV27; j_call: TRBJ2-5; d_call: TRBD2; cdr3_nt: TGTACCAGCAGTTTATTCCAGGGAGGGAGGGGAGAGACCCAGTACTTC; cdr3_aa: CTSSLFQGGRGETQYF
clone_size: many; v_call: TRBV7-3; j_call: TRBJ2-7; d_call: NA; cdr3_nt: TGTGCCAGCAGCTTAAAGCCCTCGAACACCAGATTTTATTACGAGCAGTACTTC; cdr3_aa: CASSLKPSNTRFYYEQYF
clone_size: NA; v_call: TRBV4-2; j_call: TRBJ2-1; d_call: NA; cdr3_nt: TGTGCCAGCAGCCAAGAAGGTACATCGAGCTCCTACAATGAGCAGTTCTTC; cdr3_aa: CASSQEGTSSSYNEQFF
clone_size: NA; v_call: TRBV24-1; j_call: TRBJ2-3; d_call: TRBD2; cdr3_nt: TGTGCCACCAGTGATCAGGAGCGGGGCTCAGATACGCAGTATTTT; cdr3_aa: CATSDQERGSDTQYF
clone_size: NA; v_call: TRBV13; j_call: TRBJ2-7; d_call: NA; cdr3_nt: TGTGCCAGCAGCTTGGGTCAGGAAGCCTACGAGCAGTACTTC; cdr3_aa: CASSLGQEAYEQYF
clone_size: few; v_call: TRBV29-1; j_call: TRBJ2-1; d_call: TRBD2; cdr3_nt: TGCAGCGTTGGACTAGCGGGCTACAATGAGCAGTTCTTC; cdr3_aa: CSVGLAGYNEQFF
clone_size: few; v_call: TRBV29-1; j_call: TRBJ2-1; d_call: NA; cdr3_nt: TGCAGCGTTTTATGGGGCAGGGAGCAGTTCTTC; cdr3_aa: CSVLWGREQFF
clone_size: NA; v_call: TRBV29-1; j_call: TRBJ2-3; d_call: NA; cdr3_nt: TGCAGCAGTTACTTCCCACTCACAGATACGCAGTATTTT; cdr3_aa: CSSYFPLTDTQYF
clone_size: NA; v_call: TRBV7-2; j_call: TRBJ2-7; d_call: TRBD2; cdr3_nt: TGTGCCAGCAGCTTCGGCGGGAGTTCCGAGCAGTACTTC; cdr3_aa: CASSFGGSSEQYF
clone_size: many; v_call: TRBV20-1; j_call: TRBJ2-1; d_call: TRBD2; cdr3_nt: TGCAGTGCTGGCCCAGCGGGGGGCATCTACAATGAGCAGTTCTTC; cdr3_aa: CSAGPAGGIYNEQFF
clone_size: NA; v_call: TRBV12-3/TRBV12-4; j_call: TRBJ2-2; d_call: NA; cdr3_nt: TGTGCCAGCAAGTCAGGGGGGTTCCCCGGGGAGCTGTTTTTT; cdr3_aa: CASKSGGFPGELFF
clone_size: NA; v_call: TRBV10-3; j_call: TRBJ2-5; d_call: NA; cdr3_nt: TGTGCCATCAGTGAGTTAGGGTTGGCGTACTTC; cdr3_aa: CAISELGLAYF
clone_size: NA; v_call: TRBV7-9; j_call: TRBJ2-1; d_call: TRBD2; cdr3_nt: TGTGCCAGCACCCCTTCGACTAGCGGGTCACCGTTCTTC; cdr3_aa: CASTPSTSGSPFF
clone_size: NA; v_call: TRBV7-2; j_call: TRBJ2-1; d_call: TRBD1; cdr3_nt: TGTGCCAGCACCCGGGACAGGGTTTCGAATGAGCAGTTCTTC; cdr3_aa: CASTRDRVSNEQFF
clone_size: few; v_call: TRBV7-2; j_call: TRBJ2-7; d_call: TRBD1; cdr3_nt: TGTGCCAGCAGCTCACAGGGGAGCGCCTACGAGCAGTACTTC; cdr3_aa: CASSSQGSAYEQYF
clone_size: NA; v_call: TRBV29-1; j_call: TRBJ1-1; d_call: NA; cdr3_nt: TGCAGCGTTGAAGCCCTCGGGACCCAAGGAGCTTTCTTT; cdr3_aa: CSVEALGTQGAFF
clone_size: NA; v_call: TRBV4-1; j_call: TRBJ2-1; d_call: NA; cdr3_nt: TGCGCCAGCAGCCAAGATCAGACAGAAGAGACCCAGTTCTTC; cdr3_aa: CASSQDQTEETQFF
clone_size: NA; v_call: TRBV7-9; j_call: TRBJ1-1; d_call: NA; cdr3_nt: TGTGCCAGCAGCTTCAAGATGGGGAGCACTGAAGCTTTCTTT; cdr3_aa: CASSFKMGSTEAFF
clone_size: few; v_call: TRBV12-3/TRBV12-4; j_call: TRBJ2-7; d_call: NA; cdr3_nt: TGTGCCAGCAGTTTAGCGTCTGTGGCCTACGAGCAGTACTTC; cdr3_aa: CASSLASVAYEQYF
clone_size: NA; v_call: TRBV4-1; j_call: TRBJ1-1; d_call: TRBD1; cdr3_nt: TGCGCCAGCAGCCAACCCAGGACAGGGATGAACACTGAAGCTTTCTTT; cdr3_aa: CASSQPRTGMNTEAFF
clone_size: few; v_call: TRBV12-3/TRBV12-4; j_call: TRBJ2-5; d_call: NA; cdr3_nt: TGTGCCAGCAGTGATAGGGGGTACTTTTGGGAGACCCAGTACTTC; cdr3_aa: CASSDRGYFWETQYF